One sample yielded the 7 T cell receptor beta chains listed below, sequenced in a study of T cell responses to AZD1222 COVID-19 vaccine. Libraries were prepared by immunoSEQ multiplex PCR; TCRdb keeps only in-frame clonotypes and omits some of them. The sample includes 70,000 to 90,000 clones, over 85% of them seen just once. This sample comprised peripheral blood, obtained on day 0 of AZD1222 vaccination. The receptors stem from an adult in good health.

This clone showed up just once. V and J are TRBV7-8 and TRBJ2-2, with 12 bases lining up with TRBD2. CDR3 size: 16 residues. Germline CDR1 and CDR2: SGHVS and FQNEAQ. After removal of 5 bases from V and 4 bases from J, the junction contained 5 bases not matched to a gene. The CDR3 spells CASSLLAGGATGELFF. In DNA, the CDR3 is TGTGCCAGCAGCCTACTAGCGGGGGGCGCCACCGGGGAGCTGTTTTTT.

This chain connects TRBV28 to TRBJ1-2; D may be TRBD1 (6 bases). The V gene lost 7 bases and the J gene lost 4 bases, with 16 bases spanning the gap. The CDR3 runs 14 residues. In germline, CDR1 is MDHEN, CDR2 SYDVKM. This CDR3 is CASTLTGIGYGYTF. For the CDR3, the DNA is TGTGCCAGCACCCTCACAGGGATTGGCTATGGCTACACCTTC.

This chain connects TRBV27 to TRBJ1-1; D gene unclear. The germline V and J ends were trimmed by 4 bases and 1 base, with 10 bases remaining between them. CDR1 is MNHEY, CDR2 SMNVEV, per germline (reference sequence). The CDR3 covers 14 residues. The CDR3 here is CASSSRTANTEAFF. The CDR3 nucleotides read TGTGCCAGCAGTTCCCGGACGGCGAACACTGAAGCTTTCTTT.

The chain couples TRBV6-2 or TRBV6-3 to TRBJ2-5; 10 bases align to TRBD1. Germline loops: CDR1 MNHEY, CDR2 SVGEGT. The V gene end was trimmed by 6 bases and the J gene end by 6 bases; junction bases not matched to a gene: 10. This CDR3 spans 15 amino acids. The CDR3 nucleotides read TGTGCCAGCAGCCCTGACAGGGGGCTCGGGAAGACCCAGTACTTC. This translates into CASSPDRGLGKTQYF.

The J gene is TRBJ2-7, the V gene TRBV23-1, with D possibly being TRBD1 or TRBD2 (5 bases each). Being an ORF, TRBV23-1 has a function that is uncertain. The CDR3 is 14 residues long. Trimming took 3 bases from V and 0 from J, leaving 9 bases between them. In DNA, the CDR3 is TGCGCCAGCAGTCAGGCAGGGAGCTCCTACGAGCAGTACTTC. Translation: CASSQAGSSYEQYF.

The chain couples TRBV7-8 to TRBJ2-7, with 9 bases fitting TRBD1. The CDR3 runs 14 residues. J lost 7 bases, V lost 1 base, and 5 bases had no gene match. Germline V gives CDR1 SGHVS, CDR2 FQNEAQ. The CDR3 reads CASSLGTGVREQYF. The CDR3 DNA follows: TGTGCCAGCAGCTTAGGGACAGGGGTGAGAGAGCAGTACTTC.

This chain joins TRBV30 and TRBJ2-3, with TRBD2 identical over 11 bases. CDR3 size: 14 residues. CDR1 and CDR2 (germline): GTSNPN, SVGIG (reference sequence). V lost 5 bases and J lost 4; bases outside the gene matches: 5. CDR3: CAWGSGGAADTQYF. CDR3 coding DNA: TGTGCCTGGGGTAGCGGGGGGGCCGCAGATACGCAGTATTTT.